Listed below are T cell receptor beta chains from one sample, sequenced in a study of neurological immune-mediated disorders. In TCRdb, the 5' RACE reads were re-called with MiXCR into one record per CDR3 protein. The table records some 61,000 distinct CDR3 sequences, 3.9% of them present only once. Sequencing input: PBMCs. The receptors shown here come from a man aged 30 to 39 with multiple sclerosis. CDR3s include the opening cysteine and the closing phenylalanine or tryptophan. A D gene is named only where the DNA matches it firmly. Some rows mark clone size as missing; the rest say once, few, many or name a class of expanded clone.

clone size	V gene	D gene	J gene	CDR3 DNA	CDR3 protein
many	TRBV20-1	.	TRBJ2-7	TGCAGTGCTATTACTGGGGCCCCCTTCGAGCAGTACTTC	CSAITGAPFEQYF
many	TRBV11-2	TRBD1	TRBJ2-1	TGTGCCAGCAGCTTAAGAGGACAGGGGTTTTACAATGAGCAGTTCTTC	CASSLRGQGFYNEQFF
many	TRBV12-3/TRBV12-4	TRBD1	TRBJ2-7	TGTGCCAGCAGCCAGAGTTACGGGGACAGTACCTACGAGCAGTACTTC	CASSQSYGDSTYEQYF
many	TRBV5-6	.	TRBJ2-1	TGTGCCAGCAGCTTGGGCTCGACACTTTTCGGGCAGTTCTTC	CASSLGSTLFGQFF
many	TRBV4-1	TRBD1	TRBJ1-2	TGCGCCAGCAGCCAACCCGACAGGGCCTATGGCTACACCTTC	CASSQPDRAYGYTF
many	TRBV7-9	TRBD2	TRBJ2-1	TGTGCCAGCAGCTCCCGTCTAGCGGGGGGCAATGAGCAGTTCTTC	CASSSRLAGGNEQFF
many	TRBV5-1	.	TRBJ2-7	TGCGCCAGCAGCTTGGCCTCGGGGGCAGCCGGGCACGAGCAGTACTTC	CASSLASGAAGHEQYF
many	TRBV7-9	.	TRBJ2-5	TGTGCCAGCAGCTTATTCGGGGGCCCACAAGAGACCCAGTACTTC	CASSLFGGPQETQYF
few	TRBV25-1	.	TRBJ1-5	TGTGCCAGCAGTGCCAGCTTCAATCAGCCCCAGAATTTT	CASSASFNQPQNF
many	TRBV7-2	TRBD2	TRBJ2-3	TGTGCCAGCAGCCCCCGGACTAGCGGTTCGACAGATACGCAGTATTTT	CASSPRTSGSTDTQYF
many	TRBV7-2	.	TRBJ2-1	TGTGCCAGCAGCTTAGCCCCTAGGGACTCCTACAATGAGCAGTTCTTC	CASSLAPRDSYNEQFF
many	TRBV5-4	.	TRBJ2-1	TGTGCCAGCAGCTTGGCTGACGGGGTTGAGCAGTTCTTC	CASSLADGVEQFF
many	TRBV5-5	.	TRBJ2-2	TGTGCCAGCACTTGGGTGGGGGGGAACACCGGGGAGCTGTTTTTT	CASTWVGGNTGELFF
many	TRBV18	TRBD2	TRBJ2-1	TGTGCCAGCTCGTCCGGACTAGCGGGGGGCTACAATGAGCAGTTCTTC	CASSSGLAGGYNEQFF
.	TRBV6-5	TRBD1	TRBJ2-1	TGTGCCAGCAGTTACCAACAGGGGCAGCAGTTCTTC	CASSYQQGQQFF
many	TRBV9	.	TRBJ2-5	TGTGCCAGCAGCGTAGGGGGGGGGCCGGCAGAGACCCAGTACTTC	CASSVGGGPAETQYF
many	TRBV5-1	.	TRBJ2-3	TGCGCCAGCAGCCCCCCAGGCGGAAGAGATACGCAGTATTTT	CASSPPGGRDTQYF
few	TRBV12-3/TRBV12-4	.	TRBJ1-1	TGTGCCAGCAGTTTCGTAGGGTTGGGGGGGTCGGCTTTCTTT	CASSFVGLGGSAFF
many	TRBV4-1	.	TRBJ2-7	TGCGCCAGCAGCCAAGATAGGACAACCTACGAGCAGTACTTC	CASSQDRTTYEQYF
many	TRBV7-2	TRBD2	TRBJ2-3	TGTGCCAGCAGCCTACTAGCGGGGGGGCTCCCAGATACGCAGTATTTT	CASSLLAGGLPDTQYF
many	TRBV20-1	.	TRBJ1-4	TGCAGTGCTAGTGACACGAGGGGTGAAAAACTGTTTTTT	CSASDTRGEKLFF
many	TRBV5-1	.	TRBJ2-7	TGCGCCAGCAACCGGGACTCAGCCTACGAGCAGTACTTC	CASNRDSAYEQYF
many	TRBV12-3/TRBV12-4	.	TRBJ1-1	TGTGCCAGCAGTCGGGGAACAGGGTTAGGGAACACTGAAGCTTTCTTT	CASSRGTGLGNTEAFF
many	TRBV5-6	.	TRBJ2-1	TGTGCCAGCAGACGGTCGAGCGGAGGGAACAATGAGCAGTTCTTC	CASRRSSGGNNEQFF
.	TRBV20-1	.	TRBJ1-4	TGCAGTGCTACAAGGGAGATTAGAGAAAAACTGTTTTTT	CSATREIREKLFF
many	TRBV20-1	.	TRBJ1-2	TGCAGTGCCCCCCCCTCCCCTACAGGGTTCGCTAACTATGGCTACACCTTC	CSAPPSPTGFANYGYTF
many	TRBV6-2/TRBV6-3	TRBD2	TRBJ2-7	TGTGCCCGGGGGGCACTTCAACCGGGACTAGTCTTATTCGTTGGCTACGAGCAGTACTTC	CARGALQPGLVLFVGYEQYF
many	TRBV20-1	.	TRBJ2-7	TGCAGTGCCGACCCCTATCTGAGCTCCTACGAGCAGTACTTC	CSADPYLSSYEQYF
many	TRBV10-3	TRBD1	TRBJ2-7	TGTGCCATCAGTGATAAGGGCGGGACAGGGGTCACCGAGCAGTACTTC	CAISDKGGTGVTEQYF
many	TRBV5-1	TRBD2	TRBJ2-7	TGCGCCAGCAGCTTGGCCAATCTAGCGGGGGCGGACGAGCAGTACTTC	CASSLANLAGADEQYF
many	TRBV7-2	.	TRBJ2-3	TGTGCCAGCAGCTTTTATGCGTTGGGAGATACGCAGTATTTT	CASSFYALGDTQYF
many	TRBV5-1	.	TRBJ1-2	TGCGCCAGCAGCTCGCCACAGGGAATAGAAGGCTACACCTTC	CASSSPQGIEGYTF
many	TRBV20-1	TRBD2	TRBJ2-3	TGCAGTGCTCGGACTAGCGGGGGGCTAAATACGCAGTATTTT	CSARTSGGLNTQYF
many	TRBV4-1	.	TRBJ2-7	TGCGCCAGCAGCCAAGACGGCAGATCACTCTACGAGCAGTACTTC	CASSQDGRSLYEQYF
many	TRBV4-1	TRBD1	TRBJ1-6	TGCGCCAGCAGCCTTCTCGGGACAGCTGGGCCCCTCCACTTT	CASSLLGTAGPLHF
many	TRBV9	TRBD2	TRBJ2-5	TGTGCCAGCAGCGTAGTAGCGGGGCAAGAGACCCAGTACTTC	CASSVVAGQETQYF
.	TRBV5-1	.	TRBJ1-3	TGCGCCAGCAGCTCAGGACTTACCGCTGGAAACACCATATATTTT	CASSSGLTAGNTIYF
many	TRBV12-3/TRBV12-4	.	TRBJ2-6	TGTGCCGCCTACCGGGGCTCTGGGGCCAACGTCCTGACTTTC	CAAYRGSGANVLTF
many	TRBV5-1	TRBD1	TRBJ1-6	TGCGCCAGCAGCCCCGGACAGGGGCACTATAATTCACCCCTCCACTTT	CASSPGQGHYNSPLHF
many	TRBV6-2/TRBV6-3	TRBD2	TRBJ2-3	TGTGCCAGCAGTTACGATGCGGGGGGCACAGATACGCAGTATTTT	CASSYDAGGTDTQYF
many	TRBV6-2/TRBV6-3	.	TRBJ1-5	TGTGCCAGCAGACGGGACATCCGGCGGGCGGATCAGCCCCAGCATTTT	CASRRDIRRADQPQHF
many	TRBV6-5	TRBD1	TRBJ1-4	TGTGCCAGCAGACCACAGACAGGGTTCGGTGAAAAACTGTTTTTT	CASRPQTGFGEKLFF